These 31 T cell receptor beta chains were sequenced from one sample in a study of cytomegalovirus exposure and HLA in healthy donors (TCRdb year 2017). The method was the immunoSEQ multiplex PCR assay. A mixture of 60 forward primers for TCR Vbeta segments and 13 reverse primers for TCR Jbeta segments was used in the multiplex PCR. TCRdb retrieved this table from immuneACCESS and kept in-frame rearrangements only. Not all clones are present; in checked studies, unresolved V genes account for under half, and no reason is known for the remainder. The sample profile shows about 110,000 clones; less than 85% of them were found once. Under 15% of the sample rests with the top ten. Sequenced sample: PBMCs. The receptor source for this set is a man aged 25 to 40 in good health and CMV-seropositive.

J is TRBJ1-3 and V is TRBV7-6, with D possibly TRBD1 on 5 matching bases. The CDR3 covers 15 residues. V was pared by 5 bases and J by 0 bases, with 11 bases between. The germline V gene encodes CDR1 SGHVS and CDR2 FNYEAQ. The CDR3 region has the DNA TGTGCCAGCAGCCAGGGACTGAACTCTGGAAACACCATATATTTT. Its translation: CASSQGLNSGNTIYF.

A remark on this clone: Its ends do not fully match the called genes, so a read error is possible. The chain couples TRBV7-7 to TRBJ2-1; perhaps TRBD2 as D (5 bases). Germline values: CDR1 SSHAT, CDR2 FNYEAQ (reference sequence). The CDR3 has 16 amino acids. CDR3 sequence (DNA): TGTGCTAGCAGCTTATCGATAAGCGGATCCTACAATGAGCAGTTCTTC. Its protein product is CASSLSISGSYNEQFF.

The chain joins TRBV6-1 to TRBJ1-2, with D tentatively TRBD1 (5 bases). Germline-derived CDR1 and CDR2 are MNHNS and SASEGT. Trimming pared 7 bases from V and 8 bases from J, leaving 17 bases between. This CDR3 is built from 13 residues. In DNA form, the CDR3 reads TGTGCCAGCACCATCGGGGGGGGTTGGGGCTACACCTTC. It codes for CASTIGGGWGYTF.

V and J are TRBV7-8 and TRBJ1-4, with 8 bases identical to TRBD1. The CDR3 runs to 15 residues. The ends lost 5 bases at V and 13 bases at J; junction bases unmatched: 15. Germline lookup yields CDR1 SGHVS and CDR2 FQNEAQ. The CDR3 region has the DNA TGTGCCAGCAGCCCCAGAAGGGACAGGAGATTGGGACTGTTTTTT. Translating gives CASSPRRDRRLGLFF.

CDR3 nucleotide sequence: TGTGCCAGCAGTGGGGGAGACAGGCTGAACACTGAAGCTTTCTTT. This translates into CASSGGDRLNTEAFF. J is TRBJ1-1 and V is TRBV28; D is perhaps TRBD1 (6 bases). The CDR3 is 15 residues long. The germline V gene encodes CDR1 MDHEN and CDR2 SYDVKM. V lost 5 bases, J lost 0 bases, and 13 bases lay in between.

The table lists this clone with many counts. This chain uses TRBV19 with TRBJ2-1; no clear D. Germline assignment: CDR1 LNHDA and CDR2 SQIVND (reference sequence). V dropped 0 bases and J dropped 5 bases, with 11 bases sitting between them. This CDR3 spans 15 amino acids. The CDR3 DNA sequence: TGTGCCAGTAGTATAGATGTGTTCTTCGACAATGAGCAGTTCTTC. It translates to CASSIDVFFDNEQFF.

The chain recombines TRBV30 with TRBJ1-2, with D hard to call. The V gene's germline CDR1 is GTSNPN and CDR2 SVGIG (reference sequence). There are 14 residues in the CDR3. Trimming removed 2 bases at V and 8 bases at J, with 18 bases between. The CDR3 region is CAWSPDSTEGGYTF. CDR3 bases: TGTGCCTGGAGTCCGGACTCAACCGAGGGAGGCTACACCTTC.

This clone appeared a single time. The chain joins TRBV23-1 to TRBJ1-2; TRBD1 agrees at 7 bases. TRBV23-1 is marked as an open reading frame, function uncertain. The junction had 11 bases not matched to a gene; V was cut back by 0 bases and J by 7 bases. The CDR3 is 16 residues long. In nucleotides, the CDR3 is TGCGCCAGCAGTCAATCGATGAGGGGGCGCGTAGGTGGCTACACCTTC. This translates into CASSQSMRGRVGGYTF.

V usage is TRBV7-2 and J usage is TRBJ2-3; TRBD2 aligns across 7 bases. V gave up 5 bases and J gave up 0 bases; unmatched junction bases: 8. Germline CDR1 and CDR2: SGHTA and FQGNSA. The CDR3 covers 16 residues. The CDR3 DNA reads as TGTGCCAGCAGCCCCCGCTACGGGGGGAGCACAGATACGCAGTATTTT. It specifies CASSPRYGGSTDTQYF.

The chain has TRBV25-1 and TRBJ2-7; 8 bases are a match to TRBD1. CDR1 MGHDK and CDR2 SYGVNS come from the germline V gene. Trimming at V came to 7 bases and at J to 5 bases, leaving 10 bases not matched to a gene. The CDR3 loop spans 14 amino acids. CDR3 sequence (DNA): TGTGCCAGCATTTATCCCCGGGACAGGCACGAGCAGTACTTC. It translates to CASIYPRDRHEQYF.

The chain employs TRBV7-2 and TRBJ2-1, with 9 bases fitting TRBD2. The CDR3 contains 14 residues. The V segment lost 8 bases and the J segment 4 bases; nucleotides outside the gene matches: 6. Germline V gene sequence: CDR1 SGHTA, CDR2 FQGNSA. The CDR3 reads CASGSGGLYNEQFF. The CDR3 DNA reads TGTGCCAGCGGGAGCGGGGGGTTGTACAATGAGCAGTTCTTC. Variable domain in full (rest from reference TRBV7-2 and TRBJ2-1): GAGVSQSPSNKVTEKGKDVELRCDPISGHTALYWYRQSLGQGLEFLIYFQGNSAPDKSGLPSDRFSAERTGGSVSTLTIQRTQQEDSAVYLCASGSGGLYNEQFFGPGTRLTVL.

There are a few counts of this clone. V usage is TRBV6-5 and J usage is TRBJ2-5; no clear D. The V gene's germline CDR1 is MNHEY and CDR2 SVGAGI. This CDR3 has 11 residues. V was cut by 7 bases and J by 4 bases, with 7 bases left in between. The CDR3 sequence is CASTLGETQYF. For the CDR3, the DNA is TGTGCCAGCACCCTCGGAGAGACCCAGTACTTC.

The chain links TRBV2 to TRBJ2-3; D is uncertain. There are 11 residues in the CDR3. Germline V gene data show CDR1 as SNHLY and CDR2 as FYNNEI. The ends were cut back, 7 bases at V and 3 bases at J, with 5 bases in the middle. CDR3 amino acids: CASMRTDTQYF. CDR3 DNA: TGTGCCAGCATGCGAACAGATACGCAGTATTTT.

The chain is built from TRBV7-2 and TRBJ2-7; D uncertain. The V end lost 5 bases, the J end lost 4 bases, and 9 bases lay between the germline ends. CDR1 is SGHTA and CDR2 is FQGNSA in the germline V gene. The CDR3 runs 12 residues. In DNA form, the CDR3 reads TGTGCCAGCAGCCGGTACTCATACGAGCAGTACTTC. As protein: CASSRYSYEQYF.

V usage is TRBV6-5 and J usage is TRBJ2-3; tentatively, D is TRBD2 (5 bases). CDR3 size: 10 residues. Germline CDR1 and CDR2: MNHEY and SVGAGI. V lost 8 bases to trimming and J lost 5 bases, with 5 bases between them. DNA for the CDR3: TGTGCCAGCGAGGGAGATACGCAGTATTTT. Translation: CASEGDTQYF.

The chain recombines TRBV7-6 with TRBJ1-3; D remains unclear. Trimming left V 0 bases short and J 5 bases short, with 11 bases between. The CDR3 sequence is 15 residues long. CDR1 and CDR2 from the germline V gene are SGHVS and FNYEAQ. The CDR3 DNA follows: TGTGCCAGCAGCTTAGCCCAATCGGGAAGAAACACCATATATTTT. Translated: CASSLAQSGRNTIYF.

The sample holds a few counts of this clone. V and J are TRBV19 and TRBJ1-2; 8 positions match TRBD1. CDR3 length: 13 residues. Germline CDR1 and CDR2: LNHDA and SQIVND (reference sequence). With 5 bases clipped from V and 4 bases from J, the junction kept 3 bases outside the gene matches. The CDR3 spells CASSAQGGYGYTF. In DNA, the CDR3 is TGTGCCAGTAGTGCACAGGGGGGCTATGGCTACACCTTC.

This clone was seen a few times. The chain joins TRBV30 to TRBJ2-5; D may be TRBD1 (5 bases). CDR3 length equals 13 residues. Germline CDR1 reads GTSNPN; CDR2 reads SVGIG (reference sequence). V lost 0 bases and J lost 3, with 8 bases in between. This CDR3 is CAWSVQGEETQYF. The CDR3 region has the DNA TGTGCCTGGAGTGTACAAGGGGAAGAGACCCAGTACTTC. Full variable domain (outside the CDR3, taken from reference TRBV30 and TRBJ2-5): SQTIHQWPATLVQPVGSPLSLECTVEGTSNPNLYWYRQAAGRGLQLLFYSVGIGQISSEVPQNLSASRPQDRQFILSSKKLLLSDSGFYLCAWSVQGEETQYFGPGTRLLVL.

The chain carries TRBV29-1 and TRBJ2-5; TRBD2 might be the D (5 bases). V was shortened by 5 bases and J by 2 bases, with 9 bases between the two germline ends. The length of the CDR3 is 12 residues. The germline gives CDR1 SQVTM, CDR2 ANQGSEA. The CDR3 region has the DNA TGCAGCGTTCGCAGAGGGCAAGAGACCCAGTACTTC. Its translation: CSVRRGQETQYF.

The rearrangement joins TRBV15 to TRBJ2-1; 11 bases align to TRBD2. CDR1 and CDR2 (germline): LNHNV, YYDKDF (reference sequence). J was trimmed by 0 bases and V by 4 bases; bases with no gene match: 2. The CDR3 is made up of 16 amino acids. In DNA, the CDR3 is TGTGCCACCAGCACTAGCGGGGGGTACTCCTACAATGAGCAGTTCTTC. Amino acids: CATSTSGGYSYNEQFF.

A word on this clone: At the DNA level, this CDR3 is encoded by other sequences in the same sample as well. The V call is TRBV11-2, the J call TRBJ2-7; D is undetermined. CDR3 length equals 12 residues. The V and J ends lost 0 bases and 4 bases respectively, with 4 bases between them. Germline V gives CDR1 SGHAT, CDR2 FQNNGV. The CDR3 DNA is TGTGCCAGCAGCTTAGACAGGTACGAGCAGTACTTC. It codes for CASSLDRYEQYF.

This chain uses TRBV19 with TRBJ1-1; D remains unclear. There are 12 residues in the CDR3. Trimming pared 7 bases from V and 4 bases from J, leaving 10 bases between. The V gene's germline CDR1 is LNHDA and CDR2 SQIVND (reference sequence). CDR3 nucleotide sequence: TGTGCCAGTAATGAGGGCGGCACTGAAGCTTTCTTT. Protein sequence: CASNEGGTEAFF. The whole variable domain, filled in from reference TRBV19 and TRBJ1-1, reads DGGITQSPKYLFRKEGQNVTLSCEQNLNHDAMYWYRQDPGQGLRLIYYSQIVNDFQKGDIAEGYSVSREKKESFPLTVTSAQKNPTAFYLCASNEGGTEAFFGQGTRLTVV.

The chain links TRBV7-2 to TRBJ2-1; possible D gene TRBD2, 6 bases. From germline, CDR1 is SGHTA and CDR2 FQGNSA. V gave up 5 bases and J gave up 2 bases, with 16 bases separating them. The CDR3 consists of 16 residues. The CDR3 DNA sequence: TGTGCCAGCAGCGATAGAAAGGTAGCGGCCTACAATGAGCAGTTCTTC. Its translation: CASSDRKVAAYNEQFF.

V and J are TRBV29-1 and TRBJ2-7; D possibly corresponds to TRBD2 (6 bases). Trimming shortened V by 7 bases and J by 6 bases, and 13 bases separated the two germline ends. The CDR3 covers 11 residues. Germline loops: CDR1 SQVTM, CDR2 ANQGSEA. The CDR3 nucleotides read TGCAGCGCGGCGATCGGGGGCGAGCAGTACTTC. As protein: CSAAIGGEQYF.

This clone has just one count. J is TRBJ1-4 and V is TRBV5-6; D ambiguous. V was shortened by 3 bases and J by 4 bases, with 19 bases between the two germline ends. Germline loops: CDR1 SGHDT, CDR2 YYEEEE. The CDR3 consists of 17 residues. CDR3 sequence reads: CASSSFGSTTSNEKLFF. CDR3 bases: TGTGCCAGCAGCTCCTTTGGCTCGACAACCAGTAATGAAAAACTGTTTTTT.

V gene TRBV6-1 combines with J gene TRBJ1-2; 9 positions match TRBD1. The CDR3 sequence is 15 residues long. The germline gives CDR1 MNHNS, CDR2 SASEGT. The trim removed 5 bases at V and 6 bases at J, leaving 10 bases unmatched. The CDR3 is CASSPRGDRANGYTF. DNA for the CDR3: TGTGCCAGCAGTCCTCGGGGGGACAGGGCGAATGGCTACACCTTC.

This chain links TRBV7-9 with TRBJ2-5; 7 bases align to TRBD1. The closer fit of TRBJ2-7 to the DNA end suggests the J call may be wrong. This CDR3 is built from 13 residues. The V gene's germline CDR1 is SEHNR and CDR2 FQNEAQ (reference sequence). Here the CDR3 DNA reads TGTGCCAGCAGCCACCGACAGGGCTACGAGCAGTACTTC. Translation: CASSHRQGYEQYF.

This clone showed up just a few times. V usage is TRBV14 and J usage is TRBJ1-1; D is possibly TRBD1 (5 bases). The V and J ends lost 1 base and 4 bases respectively, with 10 bases between them. Germline V gene lookup returns CDR1 SGHDN and CDR2 FVKESK. The CDR3 is 14 residues long. The DNA of the CDR3 is TGTGCCAGCAGCCAAGCGACAGTGAGCACTGAAGCTTTCTTT. Its protein product is CASSQATVSTEAFF.

The chain has TRBV28 and TRBJ1-1; D possibly corresponds to TRBD1 (6 bases). The CDR3 sequence is 15 residues long. Between the trimmed V and J ends, which lost 5 bases and 0 bases, there was a span of 13 bases. Germline CDR1 and CDR2: MDHEN and SYDVKM. CDR3 DNA sequence: TGTGCCAGCAGTGCCCGACAGGCCGTGAACACTGAAGCTTTCTTT. Translation gives CASSARQAVNTEAFF.

V and J are TRBV11-3 and TRBJ1-1; TRBD1 might be the D (6 bases). The germline V gene has CDR1 SGHNT and CDR2 YENEEA. V was cut by 1 base and J by 5 bases, with 8 bases left in between. The CDR3 contains 13 residues. The CDR3 protein is CASSLVGGTEAFF. The DNA of the CDR3 is TGTGCCAGCAGCTTAGTAGGGGGAACTGAAGCTTTCTTT.

The chain is built from TRBV5-1 and TRBJ1-2; D remains unclear. V lost 1 base to trimming and J lost 8 bases, with 15 bases between them. Per the germline V gene, CDR1 is SGHRS and CDR2 is YFSETQ. The CDR3 spans 14 residues. CDR3: CASSLSGSSGGYTF. As DNA, the CDR3 is TGCGCCAGCAGCTTGTCAGGCTCTTCGGGGGGCTACACCTTC.